The sequence of this TCR beta chain was determined in a study of technical replicates of blood from a few donors (dated 2017 in TCRdb). Library method: the immunoSEQ multiplex PCR assay. The table comes from immuneACCESS by way of TCRdb, which keeps in-frame sequences with V and J called. Part of the clones is missing from these tables; in studies checked, under half for an unresolved V gene and the rest for unknown reasons. The table for this sample lists 79,000 or so clones; around 90% of them were counted only once. Approximately 0.4% of the sample belongs to the ten largest clones. In the germline V gene, CDR1 corresponds to MNHNS and CDR2 to SASEGT. The CDR3 goes from the cysteine to the phenylalanine over 13 residues. Solely the CDR3 DNA is kept, with 39 bases framed from the first base. The V and J ends are trimmed by 5 bases and 6 bases, leaving 13 bases between them. This clone was observed a single time. Which antigen it targets is not known. No qualities accompany the bases; no much larger clone lies one base away.

This sequence uses TRBV6-1 and TRBJ1-2, with the D gene not confidently named. This TCR derives from a human donor in good health. Sequencing was performed on T cells isolated from PBMCs. The sequence in DNA is TGTGCCAGCAGTCTACTTAGATCTGATGGCTACACCTTC. This translates into CASSLLRSDGYTF.